This T cell receptor beta chain was recorded in a study of beta chain features in type 1 diabetes (dated by TCRdb to the late 2010s). As for the study more broadly: Mean age, gender distribution, total cell number and subset yield did not differ between patients and healthy donors. A total of 100 million to 140 million sorted cells were examined across all samples, and the number of cells per subset was strongly correlated with RNA yield. In the study, TCRB repertoires of sorted circulating CD4+ T cell subsets from recently diagnosed type 1 diabetes patients were compared with those of matched healthy donors. Regulatory and stem cell-like memory subsets were obtained from only 8 patients and roughly 8 healthy donors, while naive and central memory subsets were obtained from all 30 or so donors.

This clone was counted only a few times. Its antigen has not been determined. No much larger clone exists at a distance of one base, and base qualities are not known. The CDR3 starts with the cysteine, ends with the phenylalanine, and has 14 residues. CDR3 DNA is the only sequence kept; it has 42 bases, read in frame from the first base. Trimming removed 1 base from V and 2 bases from J, leaving 9 bases between the germline ends. CDR1 and CDR2 are drawn from the germline V gene (reference sequence): SEHNR, FQNEAQ. What the study reported, not specific to this receptor: Only small numbers of individuals were included in the HLA sub-analyses, which left unresolved whether HLA type had any influence on TCRB rearrangement. Shorter templates might be favored by PCR, yet because patient and control samples were amplified and corrected together, any such skew would affect both groups equally. The naive, central memory and regulatory TCRB repertoires appeared to resemble one another more closely among patients than among healthy donors. Patients with type 1 diabetes made fewer insertions and deleted more nucleotides at VDJ recombination sites, implying thymic rearrangement abnormalities. A moderate but significant shortening of TCRB CDR3 length was observed in type 1 diabetes patients in all four CD4+ subsets. Sequencing cDNA rather than genomic DNA could over-represent highly expressing activated cells, although activation and CD3 levels did not differ between groups.

Each donor gave one peripheral blood draw, averaging approximately 0.12 L, which was collected into heparinised tubes. Naive, central memory, regulatory and stem cell-like memory CD4+ T cells were sorted on a BD FACSAria II using a panel including CD45RO, CCR7, CD25, CD127, CD95 and CD27. Every sorted population had a purity above 95%. PBMCs were separated immediately by Lymphoprep density gradient centrifugation and were stained directly, without being cultured. Samples were stained and sorted in pairs, with one healthy donor and one patient per experiment, so that batch effects were minimized. The High Capacity cDNA Reverse Transcription Kit was used to reverse transcribe all of the isolated RNA, meaning that expressed TCRB transcripts were what got sequenced. Deep immunoSEQ sequencing was performed on naive, central memory and regulatory T cell samples, with an average of roughly 3.3 million total reads per sample. Sorted cells were lysed in RLT buffer and RNA was extracted with DNase-treated RNeasy Micro or Mini kits, depending on cell number. Each cell subset was processed on its own to prevent cross-contamination, while patient and healthy donor samples were processed together. The immunoSEQ multiplex PCR was used to amplify TCRB sequences from cDNA, generating 87-bp fragments that spanned the CDR3 region. Sequencing of the amplicons was performed on the Illumina HiSeq platform. The source study handled its data this way. PCR bias was corrected computationally using synthetic template baselines, and reads within Hamming distance 2 were collapsed, with unmergeable singletons discarded. Reads were aligned against IMGT to assign V, D and J genes, CDR3 length and insertions or deletions at six rearrangement sites. Clonotype counts were normalized to sorted cell number within each subset before computing true diversity and Gini coefficients with the tcR R package. The overlap coefficient, calculated on TCRB nucleotide sequences, was used to measure repertoire sharing. The immuneACCESS repertoire file appears here via TCRdb, limited to in-frame rearrangements. These files lack a portion of the clones; in checked studies, under half of the deficit traces to unresolved V genes, and the cause of the others is not known. Clone size and the V and J calls come from that table; the DNA yielded D and trimming. In this sample the table shows almost 350,000 clones, over 7% of which occur a single time. Over 0.95% of the sample is held by the ten biggest clonotypes.

The TCR sequence derives from a man aged 25 to 45 with type 1 diabetes. Sequenced input: central memory CD4+ T cells from blood. The chain is made from TRBV7-9 and TRBJ2-7; the D segment cannot be called with confidence. The CDR3 region reads CASSLGSSTYEQYF. The DNA sequence follows: TGTGCCAGCAGCTTAGGGTCCTCAACCTACGAGCAGTACTTC.